A single sample gave rise to the 3 T cell receptor beta chains below, sequenced in a study of T-cell reconstitution after alpha-beta-depleted transplantation in children. This sample's TCRbeta library carried unique molecular identifier barcodes. Using its own MiXCR run on the PCR reads, TCRdb lists one record per CDR3 protein. The table shows more than 400,000 distinct CDR3 sequences, with about 10% occurring only once. This specimen consisted of PBMCs, mostly from graft donor cells, obtained 180 days after TCRalphabeta/CD19-depleted stem cell transplant. The origin of the receptors is a female patient between 2 and 15 years old who had a stem cell transplant for aplastic anemia, so the T cells may come from the graft donor.

This clonotype was found a few times. The chain links TRBV24-1 to TRBJ2-7; a weak D match, TRBD2 (6 bases). The CDR3 covers 15 residues. CDR1 and CDR2 from the germline V gene are KGHDR and SFDVKD. The V end lost 2 bases, the J end lost 3 bases, and 13 bases lay between the germline ends. CDR3 sequence reads: CATSDSEGANYEQYF. CDR3 DNA: TGTGCCACCAGTGATTCGGAGGGAGCCAACTACGAGCAGTACTTC.

This chain links TRBV28 with TRBJ1-1; possible D gene TRBD1, 5 bases. The germline CDR1 and CDR2 sequences are MDHEN and SYDVKM. V was clipped by 3 bases and J by 11 bases, with 13 bases between them. The CDR3 sequence is 12 residues long. For the CDR3, the DNA is TGTGCCAGCAGTTTTGGGGGGGAATACGCTTTCTTT. Residues: CASSFGGEYAFF. The variable domain in full, with the rest retrieved from reference TRBV28 and TRBJ1-1, is DVKVTQSSRYLVKRTGEKVFLECVQDMDHENMFWYRQDPGLGLRLIYFSYDVKMKEKGDIPEGYSVSREKKERFSLILESASTNQTSMYLCASSFGGEYAFFGQGTRLTVV.

This clonotype turned up a few times. The CDR3 spells CAISDLRDPHNEQFF. CDR3 DNA sequence: TGTGCCATCAGTGATCTGAGAGACCCCCACAATGAGCAGTTCTTC. The rearrangement links TRBV10-3 to TRBJ2-1; no reliable D call. Germline values: CDR1 ENHRY, CDR2 SYGVKD. Trimming pared 3 bases from V and 5 bases from J, leaving 14 bases between. There are 15 residues in the CDR3.